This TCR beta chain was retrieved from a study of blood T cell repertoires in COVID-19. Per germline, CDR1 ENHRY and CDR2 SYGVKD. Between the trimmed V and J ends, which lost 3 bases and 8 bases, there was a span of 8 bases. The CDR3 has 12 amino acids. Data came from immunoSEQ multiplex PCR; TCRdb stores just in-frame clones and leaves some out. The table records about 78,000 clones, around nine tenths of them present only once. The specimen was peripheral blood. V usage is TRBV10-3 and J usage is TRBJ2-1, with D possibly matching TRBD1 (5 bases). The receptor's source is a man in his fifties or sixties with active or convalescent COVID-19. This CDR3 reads CAISDRAHEQFF. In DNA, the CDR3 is TGTGCCATCAGTGACAGGGCTCATGAGCAGTTCTTC.